Shown below are 20 T cell receptor beta chains from a single sample sequenced in a study of Ad26.COV2.S vaccination and SARS-CoV-2 variants. Profiling relied on immunoSEQ multiplex PCR, and the TCRdb table lists in-frame clones only, not all of them. The table shows hundreds of thousands of clones, with more than 70% occurring only once. Specified treatment: some 19 received Ad26.COV2.S at low or high dose, single or two shots; roughly 5 received placebo; per-sample allocation not given. The study sampled participants on day 63 after the first vaccine or placebo injection. The sample in question was peripheral blood, obtained in a trial of Ad26.COV2.S vaccine versus placebo. All receptors come from a person between 18 and 65 years old who received the Ad26.COV2.S COVID-19 vaccine or a placebo.

V usage is TRBV15 and J usage is TRBJ1-2, with D perhaps TRBD1 (6 bases). The length of the CDR3 is 15 residues. V dropped 0 bases and J dropped 6 bases, with 14 bases sitting between them. Germline-derived CDR1 and CDR2 are LNHNV and YYDKDF (reference sequence). The CDR3 DNA is TGTGCCACCAGCAGAGATCGGGGTACAGGGAATGGCTACACCTTC. It is translated as CATSRDRGTGNGYTF.

This clone occurred a few times. The rearrangement joins TRBV2 to TRBJ1-6; 7 bases are shared with TRBD1. With V trimmed by 5 bases and J by 9 bases, 10 bases remained unmatched. The germline V gene has CDR1 SNHLY and CDR2 FYNNEI. This CDR3 has 15 amino acids. CDR3 sequence reads: CASSPQGTMGSPLHF. CDR3 DNA sequence: TGTGCCAGCAGTCCACAGGGGACTATGGGTTCACCCCTCCACTTT. Variable domain in full (rest from reference TRBV2 and TRBJ1-6): EPEVTQTPSHQVTQMGQEVILRCVPISNHLYFYWYRQILGQKVEFLVSFYNNEISEKSEIFDDQFSVERPDGSNFTLKIRSTKLEDSAMYFCASSPQGTMGSPLHFGNGTRLTVT.

This chain connects TRBV12-3 or TRBV12-4 to TRBJ2-7, with TRBD2 identical over 7 bases. V shed 6 bases, J shed 4 bases, and the junction held 3 bases outside the gene matches. This CDR3 has 12 residues. This chain's CDR3 is CASSWGGYEQYF. In DNA form, the CDR3 reads TGTGCCAGCAGCTGGGGAGGGTACGAGCAGTACTTC.

This chain links TRBV19 with TRBJ1-6; D remains ambiguous. CDR1 is LNHDA and CDR2 is SQIVND in the germline V gene (reference sequence). The CDR3 sequence is 14 residues long. Trimming took 6 bases from V and 9 from J, leaving 15 bases between them. The CDR3 coding sequence is TGTGCCAGTAGCCCCGGGGTCTGGACTTCACCCCTCCACTTT. Translating gives CASSPGVWTSPLHF.

The chain has TRBV10-3 and TRBJ1-1; TRBD1 agrees at 9 bases. Trimming at V came to 4 bases and at J to 5 bases, leaving 11 bases not matched to a gene. CDR1 is ENHRY and CDR2 is SYGVKD in the germline V gene. The CDR3 totals 16 residues. CDR3: CAISVSGQGGGTEAFF. The DNA of the CDR3 is TGTGCCATCAGTGTTTCGGGACAGGGAGGAGGAACTGAAGCTTTCTTT.

There are a few counts of this clone. The genes are TRBV9 and TRBJ1-2, with TRBD1 matching over 7 bases. The CDR3 has 15 residues. Trimming took 4 bases from V and 4 from J; bases not matched to a gene: 10. Germline V gene sequence: CDR1 SGDLS, CDR2 YYNGEE. This chain's CDR3 is CASSPTLGQFYGYTF. The CDR3 DNA reads as TGTGCCAGCAGCCCCACCTTGGGACAGTTCTATGGCTACACCTTC.

This chain joins TRBV6-5 and TRBJ2-2, with D hard to call. Germline assignment: CDR1 MNHEY and CDR2 SVGAGI. Deletions cut 8 bases from V and 6 bases from J, with 10 bases between. This CDR3 spans 12 amino acids. The CDR3 DNA reads TGTGCCAGCGCAAGGGCCCCCGGGGAGCTGTTTTTT. It specifies CASARAPGELFF.

This chain links TRBV7-2 with TRBJ2-7; D gene ambiguous. Germline values: CDR1 SGHTA, CDR2 FQGNSA. V lost 2 bases to trimming and J lost 6 bases, with 17 bases between them. The CDR3 has 15 residues. The CDR3 is CASSLSPRPPPEQYF. CDR3 sequence (DNA): TGTGCCAGCAGCTTATCCCCTCGGCCCCCCCCCGAGCAGTACTTC.

The CDR3 DNA follows: TGTGCCAGCAGTTACGACAGGGATACTAGCGGGGGGACCCCCTACGAGCAGTACTTC. This gives the protein CASSYDRDTSGGTPYEQYF. The V call is TRBV7-6, the J call TRBJ2-7; 12 nucleotides match TRBD2. Losses at the gene ends were 6 bases for V and 2 bases for J; bases not matched to a gene: 17. This CDR3 comprises 19 residues. Germline values: CDR1 SGHVS, CDR2 FNYEAQ. The entire variable domain, with the rest obtained from reference TRBV7-6 and TRBJ2-7, is as follows: GAGVSQSPRYKVTKRGQDVALRCDPISGHVSLYWYRQALGQGPEFLTYFNYEAQQDKSGLPNDRFSAERPEGSISTLTIQRTEQRDSAMYRCASSYDRDTSGGTPYEQYFGPGTRLTVT.

The genes are TRBV7-2 and TRBJ1-2, with D perhaps TRBD1 (5 bases). This CDR3 contains 13 residues. The V end was cut by 5 bases, the J end by 1 base, with 8 bases between. Germline CDR1 is SGHTA and CDR2 is FQGNSA. The CDR3 protein is CASSKQDNYGYTF. DNA of the CDR3: TGTGCCAGCAGCAAACAGGATAACTATGGCTACACCTTC.

This sequence joins TRBV5-1 and TRBJ1-4, with D perhaps matching TRBD1 (5 bases). CDR3 length equals 16 residues. CDR1 is SGHRS, CDR2 YFSETQ, per germline. Trimming pared 2 bases from V and 7 bases from J, leaving 18 bases between. CDR3 sequence reads: CASSFAQGEEAEKLFF. The CDR3 DNA reads TGCGCCAGCAGCTTCGCGCAAGGGGAAGAGGCTGAAAAACTGTTTTTT.

This chain connects TRBV11-2 to TRBJ2-1; D possibly uses TRBD1 or TRBD2 (6 bases each). CDR3 length: 15 amino acids. V was shortened by 2 bases and J by 5 bases, with 13 bases between the two germline ends. The germline gives CDR1 SGHAT, CDR2 FQNNGV. CDR3 in amino acids: CASSLLGGANNEQFF. In nucleotides, the CDR3 is TGTGCCAGCAGCTTACTGGGGGGCGCGAACAATGAGCAGTTCTTC.

This chain links TRBV5-4 with TRBJ1-2; 11 positions agree with TRBD1. CDR1 is SGHNT and CDR2 is YYREEE in the germline V gene (reference sequence). The CDR3 spans 14 residues. V lost 4 bases and J lost 4; bases outside the gene matches: 3. As DNA, the CDR3 is TGTGCCAGCAGCGTGGGGACAGGGGGCTATGGCTACACCTTC. This gives the protein CASSVGTGGYGYTF.

The chain has TRBV6-5 and TRBJ2-7; no clear D. The CDR3 is 13 residues long. Germline loops: CDR1 MNHEY, CDR2 SVGAGI. The V gene lost 5 bases and the J gene lost 7 bases, with 15 bases spanning the gap. In DNA form, the CDR3 reads TGTGCCAGCAGTCCTGGCACCGTGGGGGAGCAGTACTTC. It translates to CASSPGTVGEQYF.

This clone was detected once. V is TRBV4-3 and J is TRBJ1-2; tentative D call: TRBD1 (5 bases). The CDR3 consists of 15 residues. Looked up from germline, CDR1 is LGHNA and CDR2 is YSLEER. Trimming took off 1 base at V and 4 bases at J, with 13 bases between the two ends. CDR3 sequence reads: CASSQARTGGYGYTF. The CDR3 coding sequence is TGCGCCAGCAGCCAAGCGCGTACGGGGGGCTATGGCTACACCTTC.

The chain combines TRBV29-1 with TRBJ2-4; D is possibly TRBD1 (6 bases). Trimming pared 5 bases from V and 6 bases from J, leaving 8 bases between. Germline CDR1 is SQVTM and CDR2 is ANQGSEA. The CDR3 covers 11 residues. The CDR3 region is CSVIGGNIQYF. CDR3 bases: TGCAGCGTTATAGGGGGAAACATTCAGTACTTC.

This chain uses TRBV29-1 with TRBJ2-5; 8 bases are shared with TRBD2. V trimming: 5 bases; J trimming: 2 bases; junction bases outside the gene matches: 10. There are 15 residues in the CDR3. Germline V lookup: CDR1 SQVTM, CDR2 ANQGSEA. CDR3 region: CSVRGSGGWQETQYF. DNA of the CDR3: TGCAGCGTTAGAGGCAGCGGGGGATGGCAAGAGACCCAGTACTTC.

This rearrangement joins TRBV9 to TRBJ1-4; 7 bases fit TRBD1. J lost 14 bases, V lost 0 bases, and 7 bases had no gene match. Looked up from germline, CDR1 is SGDLS and CDR2 is YYNGEE. The CDR3 extends over 13 amino acids. The chain's CDR3 is CASSVGQGRELFF. CDR3 DNA: TGTGCCAGCAGCGTAGGACAGGGCCGAGAGCTGTTTTTT.

The chain couples TRBV20-1 to TRBJ1-5, with D unclear. The CDR3 totals 17 residues. Germline V gene data show CDR1 as DFQATT and CDR2 as SNEGSKA (reference sequence). Deletions cut 3 bases from V and 2 bases from J, with 20 bases between. The CDR3 DNA follows: TGCAGTGCTAGTCACGCGACCAACAATGGGCGCAATCAGCCCCAGCATTTT. The encoded protein is CSASHATNNGRNQPQHF.

J is TRBJ1-2 and V is TRBV18; 8 nucleotides line up with TRBD1. CDR3 size: 14 residues. Germline CDR1 is KGHSH and CDR2 is LQKENI. J gave up 4 bases and V 3 bases, and 4 bases lay outside the gene matches. CDR3 DNA: TGTGCCAGCTCACCGACAGGGGACGGCTATGGCTACACCTTC. Encoded protein: CASSPTGDGYGYTF.